These 22 T cell receptor beta chains were all obtained from the same sample, sequenced in a study of OX40 agonist ivuxolimab in advanced cancers. Libraries were made using the immunoSEQ multiplex PCR assay. Imported from immuneACCESS, the table was reduced by TCRdb to in-frame sequences with V and J called. These copies leave out some clones; in studies compared against another copy, an unresolved V gene accounts for under half, and the cause of the remainder is not known. Present in this sample are about 100,000 clones, approximately 90% of which were seen just once. The top ten hold approximately 0.58% of the sample. Material: CD4+ or CD8+ T cells sorted from blood, obtained in a trial of the OX40 agonist ivuxolimab. The receptor set was obtained from an adult with an advanced solid tumor such as melanoma, head and neck, liver or kidney cancer.

This clone was counted between two and nine times. J is TRBJ1-2 and V is TRBV5-5; 8 bases are a match to TRBD1. The CDR3 loop spans 14 amino acids. With V trimmed by 3 bases and J by 3 bases, 4 bases remained unmatched. Germline CDR1 SGHKS, CDR2 YYEKEE (reference sequence). CDR3 protein: CASSSGGVDYGYTF. CDR3 bases: TGTGCCAGCAGCTCAGGGGGCGTCGACTATGGCTACACCTTC. Complete variable domain (other parts from reference TRBV5-5 and TRBJ1-2): DAGVTQSPTHLIKTRGQQVTLRCSPISGHKSVSWYQQVLGQGPQFIFQYYEKEERGRGNFPDRFSARQFPNYSSELNVNALLLGDSALYLCASSSGGVDYGYTFGSGTRLTVV.

CDR3 DNA sequence: TGTGCCAGCAGCTTGAGGGCGGATCAGCCCCAGCATTTT. Translating gives CASSLRADQPQHF. This rearrangement joins TRBV7-9 to TRBJ1-5, with D unclear. V was shortened by 3 bases and J by 5 bases, with 8 bases between the two germline ends. The CDR3 covers 13 residues. Germline V lookup: CDR1 SEHNR, CDR2 FQNEAQ (reference sequence).

This clone was counted once. The V gene is TRBV27, the J gene TRBJ2-2; tentative D call: TRBD1 (7 bases). The CDR3 spans 15 residues. V was shortened by 5 bases and J by 4 bases, with 14 bases between the two germline ends. In germline, CDR1 is MNHEY, CDR2 SMNVEV (reference sequence). This CDR3 is CASSPGDRLTGELFF. CDR3 DNA sequence: TGTGCCAGCAGTCCGGGGGACAGACTCACCGGGGAGCTGTTTTTT.

The rearrangement uses TRBV9 and TRBJ1-2, with TRBD1 matching 10 bases. Per the germline V gene, CDR1 is SGDLS and CDR2 is YYNGEE. This CDR3 has 15 amino acids. V was pared by 4 bases and J by 4 bases, with 7 bases of the junction left unmatched. CDR3 bases: TGTGCCAGCAGCCCCCGGGACAGGGGTAGCTATGGCTACACCTTC. Translation gives CASSPRDRGSYGYTF. The variable domain in full, completed from reference TRBV9 and TRBJ1-2, reads DSGVTQTPKHLITATGQRVTLRCSPRSGDLSVYWYQQSLDQGLQFLIQYYNGEERAKGNILERFSAQQFPDLHSELNLSSLELGDSALYFCASSPRDRGSYGYTFGSGTRLTVV.

V gene TRBV27 combines with J gene TRBJ2-1; the match to TRBD2 covers 9 bases. Germline trimming cut 4 bases from V and 6 bases from J; bases unmatched to any gene: 7. This CDR3 is 15 amino acids long. The germline CDR1 and CDR2 sequences are MNHEY and SMNVEV (reference sequence). CDR3 bases: TGTGCCAGCAGTTGGGGCGGGAGGGCCGCCAATGAGCAGTTCTTC. Translating it yields CASSWGGRAANEQFF.

The chain joins TRBV7-9 to TRBJ1-2; 7 bases map to TRBD1. CDR1 and CDR2 (germline): SEHNR, FQNEAQ (reference sequence). V lost 2 bases, J lost 2 bases, and 2 bases stayed unmatched. The CDR3 is 14 residues long. This CDR3 is CASSLPTGNYGYTF. The CDR3 nucleotides read TGTGCCAGCAGCTTACCGACAGGGAACTATGGCTACACCTTC.

The DNA for the CDR3 is TGTGCCAGCAGCTTCAGGGGGACAGGGGAAGGGGAGCAGTTCTTC. This encodes CASSFRGTGEGEQFF. The chain uses TRBV11-1 and TRBJ2-1; 10 nucleotides line up with TRBD1. The J segment lost 10 bases and the V segment lost 3 bases, leaving 9 bases of the junction unmatched. Germline V CDR1 and CDR2: SGHAT, FQDESV (reference sequence). CDR3 size: 15 residues.

This clone was seen only once. The rearrangement joins TRBV19 to TRBJ2-3; 7 nucleotides match TRBD2. Germline CDR1 LNHDA, CDR2 SQIVND (reference sequence). This CDR3 contains 15 residues. V trimming: 5 bases; J trimming: 4 bases; junction bases outside the gene matches: 9. CDR3 DNA sequence: TGTGCCAGTAGTGTATGGGGAGGGCTCGCAGATACGCAGTATTTT. The encoded protein is CASSVWGGLADTQYF.

This clone came up once. This chain links TRBV28 with TRBJ2-2; perhaps TRBD2 as D (5 bases). V shed 8 bases and J shed 0 bases, with 13 bases lying between them. The germline V gene has CDR1 MDHEN and CDR2 SYDVKM. The CDR3 consists of 15 residues. The CDR3 DNA is TGTGCCAGCCATTCACGGACTGCGAACACCGGGGAGCTGTTTTTT. Encoded protein: CASHSRTANTGELFF.

The chain uses TRBV18 and TRBJ1-2; D unclear. The length of the CDR3 is 14 residues. CDR1 and CDR2 from the germline V gene are KGHSH and LQKENI. V lost 5 bases and J 1 base, leaving 11 bases between the germline ends. This chain's CDR3 is CASSGTPNNYGYTF. CDR3 coding DNA: TGTGCCAGCTCAGGCACACCGAATAACTATGGCTACACCTTC. The whole variable domain, filled in from reference TRBV18 and TRBJ1-2, reads NAGVMQNPRHLVRRRGQEARLRCSPMKGHSHVYWYRQLPEEGLKFMVYLQKENIIDESGMPKERFSAEFPKEGPSILRIQQVVRGDSAAYFCASSGTPNNYGYTFGSGTRLTVV.

The chain has TRBV25-1 and TRBJ2-5, with 7 bases lining up with TRBD2. The trim removed 1 base at V and 7 bases at J, leaving 15 bases unmatched. There are 17 residues in the CDR3. Germline V gene data show CDR1 as MGHDK and CDR2 as SYGVNS. The CDR3 spells CASSEFGSGRIRSTQYF. CDR3 in DNA: TGTGCCAGCAGTGAATTCGGTAGCGGGCGGATAAGGTCGACCCAGTACTTC.

CDR3 in amino acids: CASSLNRGGTDTQYF. In DNA form, the CDR3 reads TGTGCCAGCAGCTTGAACAGGGGGGGCACAGATACGCAGTATTTT. The chain recombines TRBV11-2 with TRBJ2-3, with 8 nucleotides matching TRBD1. This CDR3 is built from 15 residues. Germline V CDR1 and CDR2: SGHAT, FQNNGV. V was clipped by 3 bases and J by 1 base; unmatched bases: 3.

This clone came up a few times. This rearrangement joins TRBV5-1 to TRBJ2-3; TRBD2 aligns across 8 bases. The CDR3 length is 15 residues. V lost 5 bases, J lost 4 bases, and 9 bases stayed unmatched. Germline CDR1 and CDR2: SGHRS and YFSETQ. Here the CDR3 reads CASSYRAGEADTQYF. In DNA, the CDR3 is TGCGCCAGCAGTTATCGAGCGGGAGAAGCAGATACGCAGTATTTT.

This chain links TRBV5-4 with TRBJ2-3, with a possible D match to TRBD1 (6 bases). The CDR3 spans 15 residues. V was cut by 5 bases and J by 4 bases, with 17 bases left in between. Germline CDR1 and CDR2: SGHNT and YYREEE (reference sequence). This chain's CDR3 is CASSQVTGQADTQYF. For the CDR3, the DNA is TGTGCCAGCAGTCAAGTGACAGGTCAGGCAGATACGCAGTATTTT.

The rearrangement links TRBV6-1 to TRBJ2-7, with 7 nucleotides matching TRBD2. Germline CDR1 MNHNS, CDR2 SASEGT. The CDR3 is 13 amino acids. The junction had 8 bases not matched to a gene; V was cut back by 6 bases and J by 6 bases. The CDR3 bases are TGTGCCAGCAGGATAGAGGGCGGGGGCGAGCAGTACTTC. It encodes CASRIEGGGEQYF.

The V gene is TRBV4-3, the J gene TRBJ2-5; 9 bases line up with TRBD2. This CDR3 comprises 15 residues. The germline gives CDR1 LGHNA, CDR2 YSLEER. V shed 2 bases, J shed 5 bases, and the junction held 6 bases outside the gene matches. CDR3 nucleotides: TGCGCCAGCAGCCAACGAGGCGGGAGGGACGAGACCCAGTACTTC. It yields the protein CASSQRGGRDETQYF.

This rearrangement joins TRBV28 to TRBJ2-5; maybe TRBD1 (6 bases). Germline CDR1 and CDR2: MDHEN and SYDVKM. Deletions cut 6 bases from V and 1 base from J, with 18 bases between. CDR3 size: 16 residues. The CDR3 is CASSSFKGDTQETQYF. DNA of the CDR3: TGTGCCAGCAGCAGTTTTAAAGGGGACACCCAAGAGACCCAGTACTTC.

The chain recombines TRBV7-9 with TRBJ1-1; no clear D gene. Trimming cost V 5 bases and J 1 base, with 11 bases left between them. Looked up from germline, CDR1 is SEHNR and CDR2 is FQNEAQ (reference sequence). This CDR3 comprises 14 residues. CDR3 region: CASSPARPNTEAFF. CDR3 DNA: TGTGCCAGCAGCCCCGCGAGACCGAACACTGAAGCTTTCTTT. Variable domain in full (rest from reference TRBV7-9 and TRBJ1-1): DTGVSQNPRHKITKRGQNVTFRCDPISEHNRLYWYRQTLGQGPEFLTYFQNEAQLEKSRLLSDRFSAERPKGSFSTLEIQRTEQGDSAMYLCASSPARPNTEAFFGQGTRLTVV.

J is TRBJ2-3 and V is TRBV5-1, with unresolved D. Germline loops: CDR1 SGHRS, CDR2 YFSETQ. V was pared by 7 bases and J by 2 bases, with 11 bases between. The CDR3 totals 13 residues. The CDR3 coding sequence is TGCGCCAGCTACCAGTCTTCCACAGATACGCAGTATTTT. Translation gives CASYQSSTDTQYF.

The chain links TRBV2 to TRBJ2-7, with D possibly matching TRBD1 (6 bases). V was clipped by 2 bases and J by 6 bases, with 14 bases between them. The CDR3 runs 14 residues. Germline CDR1 SNHLY, CDR2 FYNNEI. CDR3 coding DNA: TGTGCCAGCAGTGAAAGGCTACCAGGGGTCGAGCAGTACTTC. Translating gives CASSERLPGVEQYF.

The chain couples TRBV19 to TRBJ2-6, with D uncertain. V lost 4 bases, J lost 2 bases, and 3 bases lay in between. The CDR3 totals 13 residues. Germline V gene data show CDR1 as LNHDA and CDR2 as SQIVND (reference sequence). The CDR3 loop reads CASSKAGANVLTF. The CDR3 DNA sequence: TGTGCCAGTAGTAAAGCTGGGGCCAACGTCCTGACTTTC.

V and J are TRBV11-3 and TRBJ1-1, with a tentative D call TRBD1 (6 bases). CDR3 size: 15 residues. V was shortened by 5 bases and J by 3 bases, with 16 bases between the two germline ends. Germline CDR1 is SGHNT and CDR2 is YENEEA. The CDR3: CASSTRQDMDTEAFF. The CDR3 bases are TGTGCCAGCAGCACCCGACAGGATATGGACACTGAAGCTTTCTTT. Looking up the rest from reference TRBV11-3 and TRBJ1-1 gives the full variable domain: EAGVVQSPRYKIIEKKQPVAFWCNPISGHNTLYWYLQNLGQGPELLIRYENEEAVDDSQLPKDRFSAERLKGVDSTLKIQPAELGDSAVYLCASSTRQDMDTEAFFGQGTRLTVV.